What follows are 13 T cell receptor beta chains derived from one specimen sequenced in a study of response to subunit inactivated influenza vaccine. TCRdb independently ran MiXCR on the RT-PCR reads; one entry per CDR3 protein. The sample lists about 620,000 distinct CDR3 sequences; about 10% were seen once. In addition, the sample was reused for a study of T cells expressing NK-cell markers. That work adds: TCR beta cDNA was generated via 5'RACE template switching incorporating UMIs.

The specimen was PBMCs from blood, collected on the day of vaccination. The receptors were sampled from a man aged 50 or older who received an inactivated influenza vaccine.

This clonotype was seen a few times. The chain combines TRBV12-3 or TRBV12-4 with TRBJ1-4; D is possibly TRBD1 (5 bases). V was cut by 6 bases and J by 14 bases, with 16 bases left in between. The CDR3 contains 12 residues. The CDR3 spells CASSMGRKRLFF. In DNA, the CDR3 is TGTGCCAGCAGCATGGGACGGAAAAGGCTGTTTTTT.

This clonotype has more than one count but fewer than ten. The chain uses TRBV5-5 and TRBJ2-3; 7 bases are a match to TRBD1. CDR3 length: 15 residues. Germline-derived CDR1 and CDR2 are SGHKS and YYEKEE (reference sequence). Losses at the gene ends were 3 bases for V and 1 base for J; bases not matched to a gene: 5. CDR3 sequence reads: CASSWWTGRTDTQYF. The DNA of the CDR3 is TGTGCCAGCAGCTGGTGGACAGGCCGCACAGATACGCAGTATTTT. The whole variable domain, filled in from reference TRBV5-5 and TRBJ2-3, reads DAGVTQSPTHLIKTRGQQVTLRCSPISGHKSVSWYQQVLGQGPQFIFQYYEKEERGRGNFPDRFSARQFPNYSSELNVNALLLGDSALYLCASSWWTGRTDTQYFGPGTRLTVL.

This clonotype occurred many times. The chain has TRBV5-1 and TRBJ1-2; tentative D call: TRBD1 (5 bases). V dropped 3 bases and J dropped 4 bases, with 10 bases sitting between them. The CDR3 loop spans 13 amino acids. Germline lookup yields CDR1 SGHRS and CDR2 YFSETQ. The CDR3 region is CASSSQGLYGYTF. The CDR3 DNA follows: TGCGCCAGCAGCTCCCAGGGCCTCTATGGCTACACCTTC.

The chain couples TRBV2 to TRBJ2-1; D possibly corresponds to TRBD2 (6 bases). Germline values: CDR1 SNHLY, CDR2 FYNNEI. Trimming cost V 5 bases and J 7 bases, with 24 bases left between them. CDR3 length: 17 residues. Written as DNA, the CDR3 is TGTGCCAGCAGTACAAAACCCGCATACCCCGGGGGAAATGAGCAGTTCTTC. Protein product: CASSTKPAYPGGNEQFF. Variable domain in full (rest from reference TRBV2 and TRBJ2-1): EPEVTQTPSHQVTQMGQEVILRCVPISNHLYFYWYRQILGQKVEFLVSFYNNEISEKSEIFDDQFSVERPDGSNFTLKIRSTKLEDSAMYFCASSTKPAYPGGNEQFFGPGTRLTVL.

This clonotype was seen more than once but under ten times. The chain joins TRBV20-1 to TRBJ2-2, with 7 nucleotides matching TRBD2. CDR1 is DFQATT, CDR2 SNEGSKA, per germline (reference sequence). V was clipped by 3 bases and J by 3 bases; unmatched bases: 4. This CDR3 is 14 amino acids long. CDR3 sequence (DNA): TGCAGTGCTAGCCGCGGGAGTCACACCGGGGAGCTGTTTTTT. This encodes CSASRGSHTGELFF.

The CDR3 bases are TGTGCCAGTAGTATGCAGGGGGCGGTGAGTGAAAAACTGTTTTTT. Translated, it gives CASSMQGAVSEKLFF. The chain has TRBV19 and TRBJ1-4; 8 positions match TRBD1. Germline V gene data show CDR1 as LNHDA and CDR2 as SQIVND (reference sequence). Trimming removed 3 bases from V and 7 bases from J; junction bases left unmatched: 7. The CDR3 extends over 15 amino acids.

The rearrangement uses TRBV27 and TRBJ2-7; D is perhaps TRBD1 or TRBD2 (12 bases each). The CDR3 is made up of 20 amino acids. Germline CDR1 reads MNHEY; CDR2 reads SMNVEV (reference sequence). V shed 2 bases and J shed 0 bases, with 26 bases lying between them. CDR3: CASSLRGQGASGRASYEQYF. The DNA of the CDR3 is TGTGCCAGCAGTTTAAGGGGACAGGGGGCTAGCGGGAGGGCCTCCTACGAGCAGTACTTC.

In regard to this clonotype: At one end, the junction sequence differs from germline, possibly due to a read error. CDR3 in amino acids: CASRQGGGAAYEQYF. CDR3 nucleotides: TGTGCCAGCCGCCAAGGAGGCGGGGCGGCCTACGAGCAGTACTTC. The rearrangement links TRBV3-1 to TRBJ2-7, with a tentative D call TRBD2 (6 bases). There are 15 residues in the CDR3. Germline lookup yields CDR1 LGHDT and CDR2 YNNKEL (reference sequence).

The chain uses TRBV4-2 and TRBJ2-1, with 7 nucleotides matching TRBD2. Trimming at V came to 0 bases and at J to 10 bases, leaving 3 bases not matched to a gene. This CDR3 is 13 amino acids long. The germline V gene encodes CDR1 LGHNA and CDR2 YNFKEQ. CDR3 region: CASSQEREHEQFF. The CDR3 nucleotides read TGTGCCAGCAGCCAAGAGCGGGAGCACGAGCAGTTCTTC.

This chain links TRBV28 with TRBJ2-4; D ambiguous. The germline gives CDR1 MDHEN, CDR2 SYDVKM. The V end was cut by 8 bases, the J end by 0 bases, with 11 bases between. This CDR3 is 14 amino acids long. The CDR3 DNA follows: TGTGCCAGCGGCGGAGATGCAGCCAAAAACATTCAGTACTTC. As protein: CASGGDAAKNIQYF.

V usage is TRBV4-1 and J usage is TRBJ1-4, with TRBD1 matching 9 bases. The CDR3 has 17 amino acids. The V and J ends lost 2 bases and 1 base, in that order; junction bases with no gene match: 5. Germline assignment: CDR1 MGHRA and CDR2 YSYEKL. CDR3 in DNA: TGCGCCAGCAGCCAACAACAGACAGGGGGAACTAATGAAAAACTGTTTTTT. Protein product: CASSQQQTGGTNEKLFF.

This clonotype was seen repeatedly, ten times or more. V is TRBV13 and J is TRBJ2-5; D might be TRBD1 (6 bases). Germline V CDR1 and CDR2: PRHDT, FYEKMQ (reference sequence). The CDR3 consists of 15 residues. V was clipped by 5 bases and J by 5 bases, with 18 bases between them. As DNA, the CDR3 is TGTGCCAGCAGCCACGGGACACTTGGACACGAGACCCAGTACTTC. It codes for CASSHGTLGHETQYF.

This clonotype was seen only a few times. This chain connects TRBV7-9 to TRBJ2-7; a possible D gene is TRBD1 (6 bases). The germline V gene has CDR1 SEHNR and CDR2 FQNEAQ (reference sequence). The ends were cut back, 1 base at V and 0 bases at J, with 13 bases in the middle. The length of the CDR3 is 16 residues. The CDR3 DNA sequence: TGTGCCAGCAGCTTAGGGGGGCTGTACCCCTCCTACGAGCAGTACTTC. Residues: CASSLGGLYPSYEQYF.